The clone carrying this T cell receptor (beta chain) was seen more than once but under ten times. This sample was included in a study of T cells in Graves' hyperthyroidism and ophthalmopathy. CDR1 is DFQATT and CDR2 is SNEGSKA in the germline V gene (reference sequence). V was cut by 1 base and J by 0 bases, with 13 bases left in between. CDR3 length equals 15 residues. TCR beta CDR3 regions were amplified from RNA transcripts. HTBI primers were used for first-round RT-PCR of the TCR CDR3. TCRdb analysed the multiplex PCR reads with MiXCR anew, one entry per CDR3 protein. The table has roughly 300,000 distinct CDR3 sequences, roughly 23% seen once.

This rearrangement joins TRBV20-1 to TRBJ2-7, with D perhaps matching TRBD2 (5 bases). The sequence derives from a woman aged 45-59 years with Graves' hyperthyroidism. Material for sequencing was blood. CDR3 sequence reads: CSARVAGFSSYEQYF. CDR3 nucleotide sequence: TGCAGTGCTAGAGTGGCGGGCTTTAGCTCCTACGAGCAGTACTTC.